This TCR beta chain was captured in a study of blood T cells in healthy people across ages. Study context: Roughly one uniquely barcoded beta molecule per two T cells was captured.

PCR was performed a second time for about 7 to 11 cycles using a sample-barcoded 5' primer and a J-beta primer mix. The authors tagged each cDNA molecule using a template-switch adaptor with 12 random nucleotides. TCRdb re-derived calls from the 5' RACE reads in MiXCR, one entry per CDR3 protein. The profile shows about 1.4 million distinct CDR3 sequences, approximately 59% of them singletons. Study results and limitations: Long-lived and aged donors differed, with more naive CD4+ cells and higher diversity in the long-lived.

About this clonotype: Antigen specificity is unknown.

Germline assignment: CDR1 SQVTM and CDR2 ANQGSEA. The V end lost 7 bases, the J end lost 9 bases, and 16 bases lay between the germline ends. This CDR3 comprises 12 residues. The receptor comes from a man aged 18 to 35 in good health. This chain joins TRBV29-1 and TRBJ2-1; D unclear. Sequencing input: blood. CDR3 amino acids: CSGNLFEGEQFF. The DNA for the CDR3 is TGCAGCGGAAATTTGTTTGAAGGTGAGCAGTTCTTC.